One sample yielded the 28 T cell receptor beta chains listed below, sequenced in a study of cytomegalovirus exposure and HLA in healthy donors. Both 60 Vbeta primers and 13 Jbeta primers went into the PCR. Libraries were prepared by immunoSEQ multiplex PCR; TCRdb keeps only in-frame clonotypes and omits some of them. The table has approximately 170,000 clones, 79% seen once. The sequenced sample was PBMCs. Receptor source: a woman aged 45-60 years in good health and CMV-seronegative.

This clone was seen a handful of times. V and J are TRBV15 and TRBJ2-7; 8 bases align to TRBD1. Losses at the gene ends were 5 bases for V and 4 bases for J; bases not matched to a gene: 10. CDR1 and CDR2 from the germline V gene are LNHNV and YYDKDF (reference sequence). CDR3 length equals 15 residues. The CDR3 here is CATSRKGQGGYEQYF. The CDR3 nucleotides read TGTGCCACCAGCCGCAAAGGACAGGGTGGGTACGAGCAGTACTTC.

The chain joins TRBV6-1 to TRBJ1-5, with D unresolved. V dropped 3 bases and J dropped 1 base, with 4 bases sitting between them. CDR3 length equals 13 residues. CDR1 is MNHNS and CDR2 is SASEGT in the germline V gene. This CDR3 reads CASSEGSNQPQHF. The CDR3 DNA reads as TGTGCCAGCAGTGAGGGCAGCAATCAGCCCCAGCATTTT.

The rearrangement joins TRBV28 to TRBJ1-4, with D maybe TRBD1 (5 bases). The CDR3 runs to 15 residues. V dropped 2 bases and J dropped 4 bases, with 11 bases sitting between them. Germline loops: CDR1 MDHEN, CDR2 SYDVKM. CDR3 nucleotides: TGTGCCAGCAGTTTACAGGGTCCTGGTAATGAAAAACTGTTTTTT. It translates to CASSLQGPGNEKLFF.

V gene TRBV7-2 combines with J gene TRBJ2-2; D is perhaps TRBD2 (5 bases). V gave up 0 bases and J gave up 5 bases, with 13 bases separating them. CDR3 size: 16 residues. Germline assignment: CDR1 SGHTA and CDR2 FQGNSA. The CDR3 spells CASSLAGAALTGELFF. The CDR3 nucleotides read TGTGCCAGCAGCTTAGCGGGAGCAGCTTTGACCGGGGAGCTGTTTTTT.

The chain couples TRBV19 to TRBJ1-5; D ambiguous. The CDR3 sequence is 11 residues long. Germline assignment: CDR1 LNHDA and CDR2 SQIVND (reference sequence). Between the trimmed V and J ends, which lost 5 bases and 9 bases, there was a span of 8 bases. The CDR3 is CASSLEGPQHF. CDR3 sequence (DNA): TGTGCCAGTAGTCTCGAGGGGCCCCAGCATTTT.

This chain links TRBV18 with TRBJ2-1, with 10 nucleotides matching TRBD2. The CDR3 totals 17 residues. Trimming cost V 0 bases and J 7 bases; bases outside gene matches: 9. Looked up from germline, CDR1 is KGHSH and CDR2 is LQKENI. The CDR3 reads CASSPPASGRALNEQFF. The CDR3 DNA follows: TGTGCCAGCTCACCACCGGCCAGCGGGAGGGCCCTTAATGAGCAGTTCTTC.

This sequence joins TRBV2 and TRBJ2-5; 10 bases are shared with TRBD1. Germline-derived CDR1 and CDR2 are SNHLY and FYNNEI. The CDR3 length is 12 residues. Trimming removed 11 bases from V and 13 bases from J; junction bases left unmatched: 13. CDR3 residues: CAGGTGVPSAYF. CDR3 nucleotides: TGTGCCGGAGGGACAGGGGTCCCGAGCGCGTACTTC.

The chain links TRBV28 to TRBJ2-1, with TRBD1 identical over 8 bases. Germline trimming cut 6 bases from V and 8 bases from J; bases unmatched to any gene: 9. Germline V gene data show CDR1 as MDHEN and CDR2 as SYDVKM. The CDR3 has 14 residues. The CDR3 spells CASRSGQGWHEQFF. In nucleotides, the CDR3 is TGTGCCAGCAGATCCGGACAGGGTTGGCATGAGCAGTTCTTC.

This clone was seen more than once but under ten times. J is TRBJ1-4 and V is TRBV16; 11 nucleotides match TRBD1. The CDR3 spans 14 residues. Trimming at V came to 6 bases and at J to 7 bases, leaving 4 bases not matched to a gene. Germline V lookup: CDR1 KGHSY, CDR2 FQNENV. CDR3 nucleotide sequence: TGTGCCAGCAGTGGACAGGGGGCAGGTGAAAAACTGTTTTTT. It is translated as CASSGQGAGEKLFF.

The chain uses TRBV4-2 and TRBJ2-5; D might be TRBD1 (7 bases). The tail of the sequence fits TRBJ2-7 better, so the J call may be wrong. This CDR3 is built from 17 residues. The V gene's germline CDR1 is LGHNA and CDR2 YNFKEQ. CDR3: CASSQDGGTVSSYEQYF. The CDR3 DNA is TGTGCCAGCAGCCAAGATGGCGGGACAGTGAGCTCCTACGAGCAGTACTTC.

The genes are TRBV7-9 and TRBJ1-1, with D tentatively TRBD1 (6 bases). The germline V gene has CDR1 SEHNR and CDR2 FQNEAQ (reference sequence). The ends were cut back, 1 base at V and 6 bases at J, with 18 bases in the middle. The length of the CDR3 is 16 residues. For the CDR3, the DNA is TGTGCCAGCAGCTTAGGAGACGGTACCGAGGGGGCTGAAGCTTTCTTT. It translates to CASSLGDGTEGAEAFF. The whole variable domain, remainder taken from reference TRBV7-9 and TRBJ1-1, is DTGVSQNPRHKITKRGQNVTFRCDPISEHNRLYWYRQTLGQGPEFLTYFQNEAQLEKSRLLSDRFSAERPKGSFSTLEIQRTEQGDSAMYLCASSLGDGTEGAEAFFGQGTRLTVV.

About this clone: Other nucleotide sequences from this sample produce the same CDR3. The chain has TRBV7-2 and TRBJ1-1; no reliable D call. Germline V gene lookup returns CDR1 SGHTA and CDR2 FQGNSA. V lost 1 base, J lost 1 base, and 7 bases lay in between. The CDR3 consists of 14 residues. The CDR3 nucleotides are TGTGCCAGCAGCTTAGGAGGAGGGAACACTGAAGCTTTCTTT. Encoded protein: CASSLGGGNTEAFF.

This chain uses TRBV29-1 with TRBJ2-1; D call uncertain. The CDR3 loop spans 11 amino acids. Looked up from germline, CDR1 is SQVTM and CDR2 is ANQGSEA. Trimming took off 6 bases at V and 3 bases at J, with 6 bases between the two ends. The CDR3 bases are TGCAGCGTCCGACACTACAATGAGCAGTTCTTC. Amino acid sequence: CSVRHYNEQFF.

V usage is TRBV5-8 and J usage is TRBJ2-7; D might be TRBD1 (6 bases). Germline V lookup: CDR1 SGHTS, CDR2 YDEGEE. V lost 4 bases and J lost 0, with 17 bases in between. The CDR3 loop spans 16 amino acids. The CDR3 loop reads CASSPGQISYSYEQYF. CDR3 in DNA: TGTGCCAGCAGCCCTGGACAGATTTCGTACTCCTACGAGCAGTACTTC.

The rearrangement joins TRBV5-1 to TRBJ1-1; D not certain. The germline V and J ends were trimmed by 4 bases and 3 bases, with 16 bases remaining between them. CDR3 length equals 15 residues. Germline V CDR1 and CDR2: SGHRS, YFSETQ. The CDR3 sequence: CASSHEAGGHTEAFF. DNA of the CDR3: TGCGCCAGCAGCCACGAAGCAGGTGGGCACACTGAAGCTTTCTTT.

This clone was seen more than once but under ten times. The J gene is TRBJ1-4, the V gene TRBV25-1; possibly TRBD1 for D (6 bases). From germline, CDR1 is MGHDK and CDR2 SYGVNS. V was shortened by 6 bases and J by 8 bases, with 19 bases between the two germline ends. CDR3 size: 15 residues. For the CDR3, the DNA is TGTGCCAGCAGGATCGGCGGGGGGGGCACAGAAAAACTGTTTTTT. Its protein is CASRIGGGGTEKLFF.

The rearrangement joins TRBV6-1 to TRBJ1-5; the D gene is possibly TRBD1 (6 bases). CDR1 is MNHNS, CDR2 SASEGT, per germline. Trimming cost V 5 bases and J 0 bases, with 11 bases left between them. The CDR3 runs to 15 residues. For the CDR3, the DNA is TGTGCCAGCAGTACCGACAGGTATAGCAATCAGCCCCAGCATTTT. Residues: CASSTDRYSNQPQHF.

The chain couples TRBV4-3 to TRBJ2-1; 7 nucleotides line up with TRBD2. Trimming at V came to 0 bases and at J to 2 bases, leaving 7 bases not matched to a gene. Germline values: CDR1 LGHNA, CDR2 YSLEER. The CDR3 totals 17 residues. CDR3 region: CASSQDRAGVAYNEQFF. The CDR3 bases are TGCGCCAGCAGCCAAGACAGGGCGGGAGTTGCCTACAATGAGCAGTTCTTC.

The V and J genes are TRBV28 and TRBJ2-3, with 9 positions matching TRBD2. Germline-derived CDR1 and CDR2 are MDHEN and SYDVKM. The CDR3 is 16 amino acids. Germline trimming cut 3 bases from V and 4 bases from J; bases unmatched to any gene: 8. DNA of the CDR3: TGTGCCAGCAGTTTTCTAGCGGGGCGCCAACCAGATACGCAGTATTTT. Translated: CASSFLAGRQPDTQYF.

The chain has TRBV19 and TRBJ1-1; possibly TRBD1 for D (5 bases). From germline, CDR1 is LNHDA and CDR2 SQIVND (reference sequence). With 5 bases removed from V and 2 bases from J, the gap between germline ends came to 9 bases. This CDR3 spans 13 amino acids. CDR3 in amino acids: CASSSTGNTEAFF. In nucleotides, the CDR3 is TGTGCCAGTAGTTCCACAGGAAACACTGAAGCTTTCTTT.

This rearrangement joins TRBV4-1 to TRBJ2-2; 10 nucleotides line up with TRBD2. V dropped 0 bases and J dropped 7; count of bases not matched to a gene: 11. CDR3 length: 18 residues. CDR1 MGHRA and CDR2 YSYEKL come from the germline V gene. The DNA of the CDR3 is TGCGCCAGCAGCCAAGATAGAGCGGGGGGGCTGAGGGGCGGGGAGCTGTTTTTT. It specifies CASSQDRAGGLRGGELFF.

The V gene is TRBV19, the J gene TRBJ2-2; D may be TRBD2 (5 bases). This CDR3 spans 15 amino acids. V lost 4 bases, J lost 1 base, and 10 bases lay in between. Germline V lookup: CDR1 LNHDA, CDR2 SQIVND (reference sequence). DNA for the CDR3: TGTGCCAGTAGTAGCGGGCAGGAGAACACCGGGGAGCTGTTTTTT. This sequence encodes CASSSGQENTGELFF.

The gene calls are TRBV7-2 and TRBJ1-5, with a weak D call TRBD1 (6 bases). The CDR3 is 14 residues long. Germline V lookup: CDR1 SGHTA, CDR2 FQGNSA. V was cut by 4 bases and J by 3 bases, with 10 bases left in between. CDR3 sequence: CASSSTGNNQPQHF. The CDR3 DNA reads TGTGCCAGCAGCTCTACAGGGAACAATCAGCCCCAGCATTTT.

The V call is TRBV7-2, the J call TRBJ2-1, with 13 bases lining up with TRBD2. After removal of 5 bases from V and 7 bases from J, the junction contained 8 bases not matched to a gene. CDR1 and CDR2 from the germline V gene are SGHTA and FQGNSA. The length of the CDR3 is 16 residues. As DNA, the CDR3 is TGTGCCAGCAGCCCGCCGGGACTAGCGGGAATAAATGAGCAGTTCTTC. This codes for CASSPPGLAGINEQFF.

DNA for the CDR3: TGTGCCAGCAGCTTGGCCAGGGGGTTCAATGAGCAGTTCTTC. Translated, it gives CASSLARGFNEQFF. V usage is TRBV5-5 and J usage is TRBJ2-1; 7 bases align to TRBD1. In germline, CDR1 is SGHKS, CDR2 YYEKEE (reference sequence). V lost 0 bases and J lost 6; bases outside the gene matches: 3. CDR3 length equals 14 residues.

This clone has only one observation. The rearrangement joins TRBV28 to TRBJ1-6, with a tentative D call TRBD1 (6 bases). This CDR3 has 17 amino acids. CDR1 and CDR2 (germline): MDHEN, SYDVKM. Trimming stripped 0 bases from V and 1 base from J, with 10 bases between. In DNA form, the CDR3 reads TGTGCCAGCAGTTTATGGGCCACAGGGTCCTATAATTCACCCCTCCACTTT. This sequence encodes CASSLWATGSYNSPLHF.

This clone was recorded a few times. The genes are TRBV28 and TRBJ2-1, with TRBD2 matching over 13 bases. V shed 5 bases and J 7 bases; nucleotides not matched to a gene: 8. Germline CDR1 is MDHEN and CDR2 is SYDVKM. The CDR3 contains 16 residues. The CDR3 sequence: CASSQIGLAGANEQFF. The DNA for the CDR3 is TGTGCCAGCAGTCAAATCGGACTAGCGGGAGCGAATGAGCAGTTCTTC. The full variable domain, its missing parts supplied by reference TRBV28 and TRBJ2-1, is DVKVTQSSRYLVKRTGEKVFLECVQDMDHENMFWYRQDPGLGLRLIYFSYDVKMKEKGDIPEGYSVSREKKERFSLILESASTNQTSMYLCASSQIGLAGANEQFFGPGTRLTVL.

V and J are TRBV28 and TRBJ2-6, with TRBD1 matching 8 bases. The V gene end was trimmed by 2 bases and the J gene end by 0 bases; junction bases not matched to a gene: 21. The CDR3 has 23 amino acids. Germline V gives CDR1 MDHEN, CDR2 SYDVKM. In nucleotides, the CDR3 is TGTGCCAGCAGTTTAATCGGCATTGGGCCGGGGGACAGGATGCTCTCTGGGGCCAACGTCCTGACTTTC. Its translation: CASSLIGIGPGDRMLSGANVLTF.